This is a list of T cell receptor beta chains from one sample in a study of blood T cell repertoires in COVID-19. Here immunoSEQ multiplex PCR was the method, and the copy in TCRdb shows in-frame clones only, minus some. Of under 100,000 clones in the sample, roughly 82% are singletons; the top ten hold less than 20%. Sequenced sample: peripheral blood. Every receptor here comes from a woman of 80 years or more with active or convalescent COVID-19. Each CDR3 is given with its conserved first and last residue. A D gene is named only where the DNA matches it firmly. For some rows the clone size is stated as once, few or many, or as a class when expanded; others skip it.

J	D	size	V	CDR3	DNA
TRBJ2-5	.	.	TRBV6-1	CASSEPGIQETQYF	TGTGCCAGCAGTGAACCCGGGATACAAGAGACCCAGTACTTC
TRBJ1-4	.	.	TRBV12-5	CASGLVVLGARNEKLFF	TGTGCTAGTGGTTTGGTCGTACTTGGGGCTCGTAATGAAAAACTGTTTTTT
TRBJ1-3	.	.	TRBV2	CASSVGQGNTIYF	TGTGCCAGCAGTGTGGGACAAGGAAACACCATATATTTT
TRBJ2-3	.	once	TRBV19	CASSPRSGGMQYF	TGTGCCAGTAGTCCTAGGTCGGGGGGCATGCAGTATTTT
TRBJ2-3	TRBD1	.	TRBV5-6	CASSLDGTGTGTQYF	TGTGCCAGCAGCTTGGACGGGACAGGGACAGGTACGCAGTATTTT
TRBJ1-5	.	.	TRBV19	CASSIRDSWDQPQHF	TGTGCCAGTAGTATTCGGGACTCCTGGGATCAGCCCCAGCATTTT
TRBJ2-5	.	.	TRBV15	CATSRDRLAGETQYF	TGTGCCACCAGCAGAGATCGGCTAGCCGGTGAGACCCAGTACTTC
TRBJ1-2	.	.	TRBV27	CASSLITGPYGYTF	TGTGCCAGCAGTTTAATTACAGGGCCCTATGGCTACACCTTC
TRBJ1-1	.	.	TRBV7-9	CASSLGQNTEAFF	TGTGCCAGCAGCTTAGGACAGAACACTGAAGCTTTCTTT
TRBJ2-5	TRBD2	.	TRBV13	CASSSTSLVETQYF	TGTGCCAGCAGCTCGACTAGCTTGGTAGAGACCCAGTACTTC
TRBJ1-4	.	.	TRBV28	CASSLGPGVTNEKLFF	TGTGCCAGCAGTTTAGGGCCGGGGGTAACTAATGAAAAACTGTTTTTT
TRBJ2-7	.	.	TRBV7-8	CASSPSQDYSYEQYF	TGTGCCAGCAGCCCCTCTCAGGACTACTCCTACGAGCAGTACTTC
TRBJ1-3	.	.	TRBV6-1	CASSAGQRNQGGNTIYF	TGTGCCAGCAGTGCTGGGCAGAGGAACCAGGGAGGAAACACCATATATTTT
TRBJ1-6	.	.	TRBV5-1	CASSLNTQESNSPLHF	TGCGCCAGCAGCTTGAACACACAGGAGAGTAATTCACCCCTCCACTTT
TRBJ1-2	.	.	TRBV6-1	CASSEAWGDYGYTF	TGTGCCAGCAGTGAAGCCTGGGGGGACTATGGCTACACCTTC
TRBJ2-1	TRBD2	.	TRBV27	CASSLIPSGGVNEQFF	TGTGCCAGCAGTTTAATCCCTAGCGGGGGGGTGAATGAGCAGTTCTTC
TRBJ1-2	.	.	TRBV11-1	CASSPVAGRGYTF	TGTGCCAGCAGTCCCGTGGCAGGCCGTGGCTACACCTTC
TRBJ2-5	.	.	TRBV6-5	CASSSDPTGQETQYF	TGTGCCAGCAGTTCGGACCCTACGGGGCAAGAGACCCAGTACTTC
TRBJ1-5	TRBD1	.	TRBV2	CASSLNRGRGSDQPQHF	TGTGCCAGCAGTCTTAACAGGGGGCGCGGATCAGATCAGCCCCAGCATTTT
TRBJ1-5	TRBD1	.	TRBV28	CASVARTGGYQPQHF	TGTGCCAGCGTTGCCAGGACAGGGGGCTATCAGCCCCAGCATTTT
TRBJ2-1	TRBD1	many	TRBV29-1	CSVDWTGLYNEQFF	TGCAGCGTTGACTGGACAGGGCTCTACAATGAGCAGTTCTTC
TRBJ2-6	.	.	TRBV5-4	CASSLGQAGSSGANVLTF	TGTGCCAGCAGCTTGGGACAGGCAGGTAGCTCTGGGGCCAACGTCCTGACTTTC
TRBJ2-7	TRBD1	.	TRBV6-1	CASSEGATGGYEQYF	TGTGCCAGCAGTGAGGGGGCTACAGGGGGCTACGAGCAGTACTTC
TRBJ2-2	.	few	TRBV11-3	CASSLDQEGGELFF	TGTGCCAGCAGCTTAGATCAGGAAGGCGGGGAGCTGTTTTTT
TRBJ2-7	TRBD1	.	TRBV6-5	CASSPGQGVYEQYF	TGTGCCAGCAGTCCTGGACAGGGAGTCTACGAGCAGTACTTC
TRBJ1-5	TRBD1	few	TRBV7-6	CASSLAPWETGDYQPQHF	TGTGCCAGCAGCTTAGCGCCTTGGGAGACAGGGGATTATCAGCCCCAGCATTTT
TRBJ2-6	.	.	TRBV5-4	CASSPPQGWGANVLTF	TGTGCCAGCAGCCCGCCGCAGGGTTGGGGGGCCAACGTCCTGACTTTC
TRBJ2-5	TRBD2	once	TRBV28	CASSPPLAGGPETQYF	TGTGCCAGCAGTCCTCCACTAGCGGGGGGGCCAGAGACCCAGTACTTC
TRBJ1-1	.	once	TRBV21-1	CASSNSSRRVNTEAFF	TGTGCCAGCAGCAATTCGTCTAGAAGAGTGAACACTGAAGCTTTCTTT
TRBJ1-2	.	.	TRBV3-1/TRBV3-2	CASSLPTGYGYTF	TGTGCCAGCAGCCTCCCGACGGGCTATGGCTACACCTTC
TRBJ1-3	.	.	TRBV7-8	CASSLETGSGNTIYF	TGTGCCAGCAGCTTAGAAACAGGGTCTGGAAACACCATATATTTT
TRBJ1-4	.	.	TRBV14	CASSQWREKLFF	TGTGCCAGCAGCCAATGGAGGGAAAAACTGTTTTTT
TRBJ2-7	TRBD1	.	TRBV6-2/TRBV6-3	CASSYDRVGVEQYF	TGTGCCAGCAGTTACGACAGGGTAGGAGTCGAGCAGTACTTC
TRBJ2-1	TRBD1	.	TRBV28	CASSGVLAQDRLHRQFF	TGTGCCAGCAGTGGGGTACTTGCGCAGGACAGGTTACACCGACAGTTCTTC
TRBJ2-7	TRBD2	.	TRBV11-2	CASSLDVGEGNYEQYF	TGTGCCAGCAGCTTAGATGTAGGGGAGGGGAACTACGAGCAGTACTTC
TRBJ2-2	.	once	TRBV3-1/TRBV3-2	CASSHVILESSGTGELFF	TGTGCCAGCAGTCATGTGATCCTCGAGAGCTCGGGCACCGGGGAGCTGTTTTTT
TRBJ1-6	TRBD1	.	TRBV2	CASSSDRMNSPLHF	TGTGCCAGCAGCTCGGACAGGATGAATTCACCCCTCCACTTT
TRBJ2-7	TRBD1	.	TRBV5-6	CASSYYRDRRFYEQYF	TGTGCCAGCAGCTACTACCGGGACAGGAGATTTTACGAGCAGTACTTC
TRBJ1-4	.	.	TRBV4-1	CASSQAGGYQEKLFF	TGCGCCAGCAGCCAAGCGGGAGGGTATCAAGAAAAACTGTTTTTT
TRBJ2-7	.	once	TRBV29-1	CSVVNSNYEQYF	TGCAGCGTTGTAAATAGTAACTACGAGCAGTACTTC
TRBJ1-2	.	once	TRBV12-3/TRBV12-4	CASSSYNYGYTF	TGTGCCAGCAGCTCGTATAACTATGGCTACACCTTC
TRBJ1-4	TRBD1	.	TRBV2	CASSFSGGNNEKLFF	TGTGCCAGCAGTTTCTCAGGGGGGAACAATGAAAAACTGTTTTTT
TRBJ1-1	.	.	TRBV29-1	CSLHAGPQGTEAFF	TGCAGCCTTCATGCCGGGCCTCAGGGCACTGAAGCTTTCTTT
TRBJ1-2	.	.	TRBV6-2/TRBV6-3	CASSYLGAYGYTF	TGTGCCAGCAGTTACCTGGGGGCGTATGGCTACACCTTC
TRBJ2-7	.	few	TRBV7-9	CASSAMGAYEQYF	TGTGCCAGCAGCGCGATGGGAGCCTACGAGCAGTACTTC
TRBJ2-1	TRBD2	.	TRBV5-1	CASSQTSGGEDEQFF	TGCGCCAGCAGCCAGACTAGCGGGGGGGAAGATGAGCAGTTCTTC
TRBJ2-7	.	.	TRBV7-6	CASSLEQASYEQYF	TGTGCCAGCAGCTTAGAACAGGCCTCCTACGAGCAGTACTTC
TRBJ2-3	.	.	TRBV11-1	CASSLSTDTQYF	TGTGCCAGCAGCCTTAGCACAGATACGCAGTATTTT